This T cell receptor (beta chain) is from a study of T cells in Graves' hyperthyroidism and ophthalmopathy. General study findings and limits: The blood repertoire included most of the expanded thyroid clonotypes above 0.001.

This clonotype was picked up many times. What it binds is unknown. Unmatched junction bases numbered 10, after V lost 5 bases and J lost 6 bases. This CDR3 spans 15 amino acids. The germline V gene encodes CDR1 LGHDT and CDR2 YNNKEL (reference sequence). Amplified TCR beta CDR3 regions came from RNA transcripts. A first-round RT-PCR of the TCR CDR3 used the HTBI primer set. Via MiXCR, TCRdb re-called the multiplex PCR reads, giving one row per CDR3 protein. Of 460,000 or so distinct CDR3 sequences in the sample, 13% to 15% are singletons; the top ten hold under 20%. It was considered stable Graves' hyperthyroidism when ophthalmopathy did not progress within 18 months. Source material for PBMCs was more than 7.5 ml fresh peripheral blood.

The chain joins TRBV3-1 to TRBJ2-3; 8 bases are shared with TRBD2. The TCR sequence derives from a young woman with Graves' hyperthyroidism. Sequencing input: blood. In nucleotides, the CDR3 is TGTGCCAGCAGCGCGACTAGCGCCCCCGGGGATACGCAGTATTTT. It is translated as CASSATSAPGDTQYF.